Presented here are 30 T cell receptor beta chains from one specimen sequenced in a study of cytomegalovirus exposure and HLA in healthy donors (dated by TCRdb to 2016 to 2017). Library construction relied on the immunoSEQ multiplex PCR assay. The multiplex PCR relied on a mix of 60 forward primers for TCR Vbeta segments and 13 reverse primers for TCR Jbeta segments. What TCRdb holds here is the immuneACCESS table cut down to in-frame rearrangements. Part of the clones is not present; checked against another copy, under half of the missing clones reflect an unresolved V gene, and the others are unexplained. In all, the sample holds about 200,000 clones, and about 80% of those were seen once. 6% of the sample belongs to the ten largest clones. Sequenced sample: PBMCs. Receptor source: a man aged 35-49 years in good health and CMV-seropositive.

This chain joins TRBV6-5 and TRBJ1-2; D not certain. Germline CDR1 and CDR2: MNHEY and SVGAGI. The V end was cut by 8 bases, the J end by 5 bases, with 15 bases between. CDR3 length equals 13 residues. CDR3 sequence: CASARDLLYGYTF. The CDR3, as DNA: TGTGCCAGCGCCCGGGATCTCCTTTATGGCTACACCTTC.

The chain combines TRBV10-3 with TRBJ2-3; D ambiguous. This CDR3 is built from 15 residues. V was trimmed by 3 bases and J by 3 bases, leaving 13 bases between them. In germline, CDR1 is ENHRY, CDR2 SYGVKD. CDR3 nucleotides: TGTGCCATCAGTGATGTGGGCTTGGGTACAGATACGCAGTATTTT. Its translation: CAISDVGLGTDTQYF.

The gene calls are TRBV10-1 and TRBJ2-1, with 11 positions matching TRBD2. The CDR3 is 15 residues long. Germline V gene lookup returns CDR1 WNHNN and CDR2 SYGVQD (reference sequence). The junction had 9 bases not matched to a gene; V was cut back by 6 bases and J by 8 bases. The DNA of the CDR3 is TGCGCCAGCAGCCCGATAGCGGGAGGGCAAGATGAGCAGTTCTTC. Its protein is CASSPIAGGQDEQFF.

This chain uses TRBV30 with TRBJ2-7; 9 nucleotides agree with TRBD1. V gave up 1 base and J gave up 3 bases; unmatched junction bases: 10. The germline CDR1 and CDR2 sequences are GTSNPN and SVGIG (reference sequence). This CDR3 has 16 amino acids. The CDR3 DNA follows: TGTGCCTGGAGTGGGACCGGGACAGGGTTCAACTACGAGCAGTACTTC. This sequence encodes CAWSGTGTGFNYEQYF.

The gene calls are TRBV7-3 and TRBJ2-3, with TRBD2 identical over 9 bases. The CDR3 has 16 residues. After removal of 5 bases from V and 4 bases from J, the junction contained 10 bases not matched to a gene. Germline-derived CDR1 and CDR2 are SGHTA and FQGTGA. The CDR3 DNA follows: TGTGCCAGCAGCCCGATAGCGGGAGTGGGAGCAGATACGCAGTATTTT. This codes for CASSPIAGVGADTQYF.

The chain employs TRBV6-1 and TRBJ2-7, with D perhaps TRBD2 (5 bases). Germline V gene sequence: CDR1 MNHNS, CDR2 SASEGT. This CDR3 has 11 amino acids. Trimming pared 5 bases from V and 10 bases from J, leaving 12 bases between. The CDR3 protein is CASSLGLLQYV. The CDR3 DNA reads as TGTGCCAGCAGTCTCGGACTCCTACAGTACGTC.

This clone was seen more than once but under ten times. This chain uses TRBV6-5 with TRBJ2-7, with D possibly matching TRBD1 (5 bases). CDR1 and CDR2 (germline): MNHEY, SVGAGI. The CDR3 spans 15 residues. With 6 bases removed from V and 3 bases from J, the gap between germline ends came to 18 bases. CDR3 coding DNA: TGTGCCAGCAGCTACAACCCCCAGGGCGGCTACGAGCAGTACGTC. Its protein product is CASSYNPQGGYEQYV.

A word on this clone: Sequence at one end of the junction differs from germline and may be a read error. The chain combines TRBV7-9 with TRBJ2-5; maybe TRBD2 (7 bases). The CDR3 loop spans 16 amino acids. Germline CDR1 SEHNR, CDR2 FQNEAQ (reference sequence). Here the CDR3 DNA reads TGTTCCAGCAGCCCAGGGCGGGGGCCAGCGTTAGAGACCCAGTACTTC. Protein: CSSSPGRGPALETQYF. Filled out from reference TRBV7-9 and TRBJ2-5, the complete variable domain reads DTGVSQNPRHKITKRGQNVTFRCDPISEHNRLYWYRQTLGQGPEFLTYFQNEAQLEKSRLLSDRFSAERPKGSFSTLEIQRTEQGDSAMYLCSSSPGRGPALETQYFGPGTRLLVL.

The chain combines TRBV6-5 with TRBJ1-1; D perhaps matches TRBD1 (5 bases). CDR1 is MNHEY, CDR2 SVGAGI, per germline. Deletions cut 5 bases from V and 1 base from J, with 11 bases between. The CDR3 is 14 amino acids. CDR3: CASSHRLENTEAFF. CDR3 nucleotides: TGTGCCAGCAGTCACAGGCTTGAGAACACTGAAGCTTTCTTT.

This rearrangement joins TRBV6-6 to TRBJ2-7; TRBD1 matches at 7 bases. V lost 6 bases, J lost 7 bases, and 12 bases stayed unmatched. Germline V gene sequence: CDR1 MNHNY, CDR2 SVGAGI (reference sequence). The CDR3 covers 14 residues. The CDR3 protein is CASSDRVPSGEQYF. Written as DNA, the CDR3 is TGTGCCAGCAGCGACAGGGTCCCCTCCGGAGAGCAGTACTTC.

This clone has only a few counts. The V and J genes are TRBV5-1 and TRBJ1-4; 7 bases map to TRBD1. The CDR3 spans 14 residues. With V trimmed by 0 bases and J by 7 bases, 3 bases remained unmatched. CDR1 and CDR2 (germline): SGHRS, YFSETQ. The CDR3 is CASSLEQGVEKLFF. For the CDR3, the DNA is TGCGCCAGCAGCTTGGAGCAGGGGGTTGAAAAACTGTTTTTT. Combining the CDR3 with reference TRBV5-1 and TRBJ1-4 gives the whole variable domain KAGVTQTPRYLIKTRGQQVTLSCSPISGHRSVSWYQQTPGQGLQFLFEYFSETQRNKGNFPGRFSGRQFSNSRSEMNVSTLELGDSALYLCASSLEQGVEKLFFGSGTQLSVL.

Details on this clone: The same CDR3 arises from other DNA sequences in this sample as well. The rearrangement links TRBV27 to TRBJ2-1, with D possibly TRBD2 on 6 matching bases. Germline-derived CDR1 and CDR2 are MNHEY and SMNVEV (reference sequence). The CDR3 runs 15 residues. V dropped 3 bases and J dropped 0 bases, with 9 bases sitting between them. This CDR3 reads CASSFGGSSYNEQFF. CDR3 DNA sequence: TGTGCCAGCAGTTTTGGAGGGAGCTCCTACAATGAGCAGTTCTTC.

This clone occurred a few times. The V and J genes are TRBV2 and TRBJ1-4; TRBD1 matches 10 bases. Germline V gene lookup returns CDR1 SNHLY and CDR2 FYNNEI. Trimming cost V 3 bases and J 13 bases; bases outside gene matches: 8. This CDR3 contains 14 residues. Here the CDR3 reads CASSEWTGGGGLFF. In DNA form, the CDR3 reads TGTGCCAGCAGTGAGTGGACAGGGGGAGGCGGACTGTTTTTT.

V gene TRBV4-2 combines with J gene TRBJ2-1, with TRBD1 identical over 9 bases. With V trimmed by 5 bases and J by 6 bases, 5 bases remained unmatched. This CDR3 has 14 amino acids. CDR1 LGHNA and CDR2 YNFKEQ come from the germline V gene. This CDR3 reads CASSSTGGTNEQFF. Here the CDR3 DNA reads TGTGCCAGCAGCTCGACAGGGGGTACCAATGAGCAGTTCTTC.

The CDR3 DNA is TGTGCCACCAGCGGGAGGGGAGGAGATACGCAGTATTTT. It translates to CATSGRGGDTQYF. The chain combines TRBV28 with TRBJ2-3; 10 bases agree with TRBD2. The V and J ends lost 10 bases and 5 bases, in that order; junction bases with no gene match: 6. Germline-derived CDR1 and CDR2 are MDHEN and SYDVKM. The CDR3 consists of 13 residues.

This rearrangement joins TRBV4-2 to TRBJ2-1, with TRBD2 matching over 10 bases. Trimming took 5 bases from V and 4 from J; bases not matched to a gene: 11. This CDR3 comprises 17 residues. CDR1 and CDR2 (germline): LGHNA, YNFKEQ. In DNA, the CDR3 is TGTGCCAGCAGCTATCGAGACGGGACTAGCGAGTACAATGAGCAGTTCTTC. It encodes CASSYRDGTSEYNEQFF.

The rearrangement joins TRBV6-5 to TRBJ1-2; perhaps TRBD1 as D (5 bases). V lost 2 bases, J lost 5 bases, and 12 bases lay in between. CDR3 length: 14 residues. Germline values: CDR1 MNHEY, CDR2 SVGAGI. The CDR3 here is CASSYRSTAYGYTF. Written as DNA, the CDR3 is TGTGCCAGCAGTTACAGGTCGACAGCATATGGCTACACCTTC.

The chain couples TRBV6-5 to TRBJ2-3, with TRBD2 identical over 7 bases. The CDR3 runs 13 residues. V lost 0 bases to trimming and J lost 6 bases; unmatched junction nucleotides: 0. Looked up from germline, CDR1 is MNHEY and CDR2 is SVGAGI. CDR3 protein: CASSYSGGDTQYF. In DNA, the CDR3 is TGTGCCAGCAGTTACTCGGGGGGGGATACGCAGTATTTT.

V and J are TRBV14 and TRBJ1-4, with D possibly matching TRBD1 (5 bases). Trimming shortened V by 3 bases and J by 3 bases, and 11 bases separated the two germline ends. The CDR3 is 15 residues long. CDR1 is SGHDN and CDR2 is FVKESK in the germline V gene. The CDR3 loop reads CASSHEGLPNEKLFF. In nucleotides, the CDR3 is TGTGCCAGCAGCCACGAGGGACTCCCTAATGAAAAACTGTTTTTT.

Regarding this clone: One end of the junction is discordant with germline, which a read error may explain. The V and J genes are TRBV7-2 and TRBJ1-2; tentative D call: TRBD1 (6 bases). This CDR3 is 14 amino acids long. The germline CDR1 and CDR2 sequences are SGHTA and FQGNSA. The CDR3 DNA follows: TGTGCCAGCATCCTTAACAGGGATAACTATGGCTGCACCTTC. Translated, it gives CASILNRDNYGCTF.

This clone was recorded once. This chain links TRBV7-9 with TRBJ2-5; D is possibly TRBD1 (5 bases). The germline V gene encodes CDR1 SEHNR and CDR2 FQNEAQ (reference sequence). Deletions cut 1 base from V and 2 bases from J, with 14 bases between. The CDR3 loop spans 16 amino acids. The CDR3 DNA sequence: TGTGCCAGCAGCTTAGACCTTGACAGAATTCAAGAGACCCAGTACTTC. Translated, it gives CASSLDLDRIQETQYF.

V is TRBV29-1 and J is TRBJ2-5; 14 bases match TRBD2. Germline V gene sequence: CDR1 SQVTM, CDR2 ANQGSEA. The V and J ends lost 5 bases and 2 bases, in that order; junction bases with no gene match: 4. CDR3 length: 15 amino acids. CDR3 in DNA: TGCAGCGTTCAGGGGACTAGCGGGGGACAAGAGACCCAGTACTTC. It translates to CSVQGTSGGQETQYF.

The chain uses TRBV15 and TRBJ2-7, with 15 bases aligning to TRBD2. This CDR3 spans 16 amino acids. Per germline, CDR1 LNHNV and CDR2 YYDKDF (reference sequence). V shed 6 bases and J 0 bases; nucleotides not matched to a gene: 3. The CDR3 region has the DNA TGTGCCACCAGAGGACTAGCGGGAGGGTACTCCTACGAGCAGTACTTC. Translation gives CATRGLAGGYSYEQYF.

This chain uses TRBV10-1 with TRBJ2-2; TRBD1 matches 8 bases. Trimming at V came to 6 bases and at J to 4 bases, leaving 7 bases not matched to a gene. Germline lookup yields CDR1 WNHNN and CDR2 SYGVQD (reference sequence). CDR3 size: 15 residues. In nucleotides, the CDR3 is TGCGCCAGCAGCGCGAATCAGGGGGCCACCGGGGAGCTGTTTTTT. Its protein product is CASSANQGATGELFF.

The rearrangement joins TRBV7-9 to TRBJ2-3; D gene unclear. The CDR3 is 12 residues long. The germline V gene encodes CDR1 SEHNR and CDR2 FQNEAQ (reference sequence). The V end was cut by 3 bases, the J end by 5 bases, with 6 bases between. The CDR3 region is CASSLAEDTQYF. The CDR3 DNA follows: TGTGCCAGCAGCTTGGCGGAAGATACGCAGTATTTT.

The rearrangement uses TRBV10-2 and TRBJ2-5, with a tentative D call TRBD2 (6 bases). CDR3 size: 12 residues. The germline V and J ends were trimmed by 10 bases and 4 bases, with 13 bases remaining between them. Germline V gives CDR1 WSHSY, CDR2 SAAADI. CDR3 residues: CATGRRGETQYF. The CDR3 DNA sequence: TGCGCCACCGGGAGACGGGGAGAGACCCAGTACTTC.

The chain couples TRBV7-9 to TRBJ2-1; 15 bases match TRBD2. This CDR3 is built from 16 residues. CDR1 and CDR2 (germline): SEHNR, FQNEAQ (reference sequence). J gave up 7 bases and V 4 bases, and 5 bases lay outside the gene matches. CDR3 loop: CASSSSGTSGRNEQFF. The CDR3 region has the DNA TGTGCCAGCAGCTCCTCCGGGACTAGCGGGAGGAATGAGCAGTTCTTC.

The J gene is TRBJ2-7, the V gene TRBV27; D unresolved. The CDR3 has 14 amino acids. In germline, CDR1 is MNHEY, CDR2 SMNVEV (reference sequence). The ends were cut back, 5 bases at V and 0 bases at J, with 11 bases in the middle. CDR3 DNA sequence: TGTGCCAGCAGTCAGGCCTTCGGCTCCTACGAGCAGTACTTC. Protein: CASSQAFGSYEQYF.

This clone appeared a single time. This rearrangement joins TRBV7-6 to TRBJ1-5, with a tentative D call TRBD1 (6 bases). Germline V gives CDR1 SGHVS, CDR2 FNYEAQ. CDR3 length: 15 residues. V was cut by 1 base and J by 7 bases, with 14 bases left in between. The DNA of the CDR3 is TGTGCCAGCAGCTTAGGAGGGGGGGTGACACAGCCCCAGCATTTT. It codes for CASSLGGGVTQPQHF.

The J gene is TRBJ2-1, the V gene TRBV11-3, with 9 bases that match TRBD2. Germline V gene data show CDR1 as SGHNT and CDR2 as YENEEA. The V and J ends lost 5 bases and 8 bases, in that order; junction bases with no gene match: 10. This CDR3 is built from 15 residues. The DNA for the CDR3 is TGTGCCAGCAGCCCGGGAGGCGGGAGGGGGGATGAGCAGTTCTTC. Translation gives CASSPGGGRGDEQFF.